The T cell receptor (beta chain) under discussion was sequenced for a study of tumor-infiltrating lymphocytes in localized non-small cell lung cancer. Sequenced by immunoSEQ multiplex PCR; TCRdb stores in-frame clones only, minus some. The profile shows about 23,000 clones, 55% to 75% of them singletons. This clone was seen a few times. Sequencing was done on a sample of lung tumor tissue. This receptor was identified in a human donor with non-small cell lung cancer.

Here the CDR3 reads CASSVVPSGRGADTQYF. CDR3 coding DNA: TGTGCCAGCAGCGTAGTCCCTAGCGGGAGAGGTGCAGATACGCAGTATTTT. This sequence joins TRBV9 and TRBJ2-3; 10 bases are a match to TRBD2. The CDR3 runs to 17 residues. The V gene end was trimmed by 0 bases and the J gene end by 4 bases; junction bases not matched to a gene: 8. CDR1 is SGDLS, CDR2 YYNGEE, per germline.